One and the same sample provided the 23 T cell receptor beta chains below, sequenced in a study of early T cells in non-severe SARS-CoV-2 infection. TCRdb reprocessed the 5' RACE reads with MiXCR, giving one entry per CDR3 protein. This sample yields some 48,000 distinct CDR3 sequences, of which under 7.5% are seen a single time; roughly 6.9% belongs to the top ten. The source material was whole blood, sampled at baseline. All receptors come from an adult who was a healthcare worker with PCR-confirmed SARS-CoV-2 infection or an uninfected control (not recorded which).

This clonotype was recorded at least ten times. This chain joins TRBV29-1 and TRBJ1-1; the D gene is possibly TRBD1 (5 bases). V was shortened by 3 bases and J by 1 base, with 12 bases between the two germline ends. The CDR3 totals 14 residues. Germline values: CDR1 SQVTM, CDR2 ANQGSEA. The CDR3 spells CSVDVGPQNTEAFF. CDR3 sequence (DNA): TGCAGCGTTGATGTGGGACCCCAGAACACTGAAGCTTTCTTT.

Comment on this clonotype: Compared with germline, one end of the junction differs, possibly owing to a read error. This chain links TRBV4-1 with TRBJ1-2; D is undetermined. The CDR3 length is 14 residues. In germline, CDR1 is MGHRA, CDR2 YSYEKL. CDR3 residues: CASSQDSVNYDYTF. For the CDR3, the DNA is TGCGCCAGCAGCCAAGATTCGGTTAACTATGACTACACCTTC.

This clonotype has a handful of counts. V usage is TRBV14 and J usage is TRBJ1-1, with 9 bases identical to TRBD1. CDR3 size: 13 residues. Germline V CDR1 and CDR2: SGHDN, FVKESK. V gave up 3 bases and J gave up 9 bases; unmatched junction bases: 5. CDR3 amino acids: CASSHRTGGQAFF. DNA for the CDR3: TGTGCCAGCAGCCACCGTACAGGGGGCCAAGCTTTCTTT.

This clonotype was detected ten times or more. The chain carries TRBV27 and TRBJ1-1, with D tentatively TRBD1 (6 bases). Germline values: CDR1 MNHEY, CDR2 SMNVEV (reference sequence). This CDR3 has 14 residues. V was pared by 5 bases and J by 0 bases, with 10 bases between. CDR3 in amino acids: CASSRGGMNTEAFF. The DNA of the CDR3 is TGTGCCAGCAGTCGGGGGGGCATGAACACTGAAGCTTTCTTT.

The CDR3, as DNA: TGTGCCAGCTCCGGGACTCTCTACGAGCAGTACTTC. The encoded protein is CASSGTLYEQYF. The V call is TRBV6-1, the J call TRBJ2-7, with D tentatively TRBD2 (6 bases). The CDR3 extends over 12 amino acids. Looked up from germline, CDR1 is MNHNS and CDR2 is SASEGT. V gave up 8 bases and J gave up 3 bases, with 11 bases separating them.

This clonotype turned up a few times. The gene calls are TRBV5-1 and TRBJ2-2, with 12 bases lining up with TRBD2. CDR1 is SGHRS, CDR2 YFSETQ, per germline. The length of the CDR3 is 16 residues. Trimming took 4 bases from V and 5 from J; bases not matched to a gene: 6. The CDR3 region is CASSIGLAGSTGELFF. The CDR3 nucleotides are TGCGCCAGCAGCATAGGACTAGCGGGATCTACCGGGGAGCTGTTTTTT.

This clonotype was picked up many times. The rearrangement uses TRBV10-1 and TRBJ2-7, with D perhaps TRBD1 (7 bases). Germline V CDR1 and CDR2: WNHNN, SYGVQD (reference sequence). Trimming left V 5 bases short and J 1 base short, with 18 bases between. The CDR3 extends over 16 amino acids. The CDR3 DNA reads TGCGCCAGCAGTCCCCATGGCGGGACAGCTTCCTACGAGCAGTACTTC. Protein: CASSPHGGTASYEQYF.

The table lists this clonotype with many counts. The chain has TRBV28 and TRBJ2-3; no clear D. Per germline, CDR1 MDHEN and CDR2 SYDVKM. V was pared by 4 bases and J by 3 bases, with 23 bases between. This CDR3 is built from 18 residues. The CDR3: CASSSSPGLGSGTDTQYF. CDR3 bases: TGTGCCAGCAGTTCAAGCCCCGGGCTGGGTAGTGGGACAGATACGCAGTATTTT.

The table lists this clonotype with many counts. The chain carries TRBV6-1 and TRBJ1-1; tentative D call: TRBD1 (5 bases). This CDR3 has 11 residues. The V and J ends lost 3 bases and 12 bases respectively, with 11 bases between them. Germline loops: CDR1 MNHNS, CDR2 SASEGT. In DNA, the CDR3 is TGTGCCAGCAGTGAGGGGGAAGTAACTTTCTTT. This sequence encodes CASSEGEVTFF.

The rearrangement joins TRBV20-1 to TRBJ2-2; 7 bases agree with TRBD2. Germline V gene sequence: CDR1 DFQATT, CDR2 SNEGSKA (reference sequence). V dropped 0 bases and J dropped 1; count of bases not matched to a gene: 2. CDR3 length: 15 residues. CDR3 loop: CSARDGTKNTGELFF. Written as DNA, the CDR3 is TGCAGTGCTAGAGATGGGACTAAGAACACCGGGGAGCTGTTTTTT.

CDR3 protein: CASSLRTASGIHEQFF. Written as DNA, the CDR3 is TGTGCCAGCAGCTTAAGGACGGCTAGCGGGATACATGAGCAGTTCTTC. The chain uses TRBV7-9 and TRBJ2-1, with TRBD2 identical over 9 bases. Germline V lookup: CDR1 SEHNR, CDR2 FQNEAQ (reference sequence). The CDR3 totals 16 residues. Unmatched junction bases numbered 10, after V lost 2 bases and J lost 8 bases. Full variable domain (rest looked up from reference TRBV7-9 and TRBJ2-1): DTGVSQNPRHKITKRGQNVTFRCDPISEHNRLYWYRQTLGQGPEFLTYFQNEAQLEKSRLLSDRFSAERPKGSFSTLEIQRTEQGDSAMYLCASSLRTASGIHEQFFGPGTRLTVL.

The chain recombines TRBV15 with TRBJ2-1, with 11 bases that match TRBD2. V shed 8 bases, J shed 1 base, and the junction held 4 bases outside the gene matches. The germline V gene encodes CDR1 LNHNV and CDR2 YYDKDF (reference sequence). The CDR3 sequence is 15 residues long. CDR3 sequence reads: CATVLAGGSYNEQFF. The CDR3 DNA reads as TGTGCCACCGTCTTAGCGGGAGGGTCCTACAATGAGCAGTTCTTC.

The chain carries TRBV12-3 or TRBV12-4 and TRBJ2-7; 7 bases are a match to TRBD1. The CDR3 length is 14 residues. J lost 0 bases, V lost 5 bases, and 4 bases had no gene match. For the CDR3, the DNA is TGTGCCAGCAGTATCCGGGACAGCTCCTACGAGCAGTACTTC. Translation: CASSIRDSSYEQYF.

The genes are TRBV5-1 and TRBJ2-5; tentative D call: TRBD1 (6 bases). Germline V gene lookup returns CDR1 SGHRS and CDR2 YFSETQ. This CDR3 is 15 amino acids long. V shed 6 bases and J shed 0 bases, with 15 bases lying between them. CDR3 DNA sequence: TGCGCCAGCATGAAAGGGGACACCCACCAAGAGACCCAGTACTTC. It is translated as CASMKGDTHQETQYF.

This clonotype was seen ten or more times. The DNA is omitted, as the CDR3 cannot be located on it reliably, and the CDR3 follows TCRdb's listing. This sequence joins TRBV3-1 and TRBJ2-1; TRBD2, the D gene given by the table, was not confirmed from the DNA. Both ends counted, the CDR3 spans 15 residues. Germline CDR1 reads LGHDT; CDR2 reads YNNKEL (reference sequence). CDR3 residues: CASSQDIVAGGAKFF.

This clonotype has a count of ten or more. The chain is built from TRBV18 and TRBJ2-1; 10 bases align to TRBD2. This CDR3 comprises 15 residues. V was clipped by 3 bases and J by 4 bases; unmatched bases: 3. CDR1 and CDR2 from the germline V gene are KGHSH and LQKENI. The CDR3 DNA follows: TGTGCCAGCTCACCCCTAGCGGGAGATTACAATGAGCAGTTCTTC. Amino acids: CASSPLAGDYNEQFF.

This clonotype was observed at least ten times. This rearrangement joins TRBV7-9 to TRBJ2-7, with D unclear. This CDR3 has 14 residues. Germline CDR1 SEHNR, CDR2 FQNEAQ (reference sequence). Trimming pared 5 bases from V and 3 bases from J, leaving 14 bases between. The CDR3 DNA reads as TGTGCCAGCAGCCCCTCCCGAGACCACTACGAGCAGTACTTC. Protein product: CASSPSRDHYEQYF.

This clonotype has at least ten counts. The rearrangement links TRBV6-2 or TRBV6-3 to TRBJ2-1; 7 nucleotides agree with TRBD2. The CDR3 contains 13 residues. The germline gives CDR1 MNHEY, CDR2 SVGEGT. V was pared by 0 bases and J by 13 bases, with 6 bases of the junction left unmatched. The CDR3 DNA reads TGTGCCAGCAGTTACTCGAAAAGCGGGGACCAGTTCTTC. Translating gives CASSYSKSGDQFF.

This clonotype was observed many times. The gene calls are TRBV5-6 and TRBJ2-5; D is unclear. CDR1 SGHDT and CDR2 YYEEEE come from the germline V gene. The CDR3 covers 14 residues. Trimming cost V 1 base and J 2 bases, with 9 bases left between them. The CDR3 region is CASSLRQLQETQYF. CDR3 nucleotides: TGTGCCAGCAGCTTGAGGCAGTTACAAGAGACCCAGTACTTC. Full variable domain (outside the CDR3, taken from reference TRBV5-6 and TRBJ2-5): DAGVTQSPTHLIKTRGQQVTLRCSPKSGHDTVSWYQQALGQGPQFIFQYYEEEERQRGNFPDRFSGHQFPNYSSELNVNALLLGDSALYLCASSLRQLQETQYFGPGTRLLVL.

This clonotype was seen many times. The chain recombines TRBV20-1 with TRBJ2-7; TRBD2 matches 9 bases. V shed 4 bases and J 0 bases; nucleotides not matched to a gene: 4. CDR1 and CDR2 (germline): DFQATT, SNEGSKA (reference sequence). The CDR3 has 14 residues. The CDR3 is CSAIPAGGSYEQYF. CDR3 in DNA: TGCAGTGCTATCCCAGCGGGGGGCTCCTACGAGCAGTACTTC.

The chain couples TRBV3-1 to TRBJ2-1; 9 bases agree with TRBD2. Trimming removed 1 base from V and 4 bases from J; junction bases left unmatched: 8. CDR3 length: 17 amino acids. Germline V gene sequence: CDR1 LGHDT, CDR2 YNNKEL (reference sequence). The CDR3 bases are TGTGCCAGCAGCCAAGGTGTTTCGGCGGGAGGGTACAATGAGCAGTTCTTC. This encodes CASSQGVSAGGYNEQFF.

The rearrangement links TRBV19 to TRBJ2-3, with 13 bases that match TRBD2. The CDR3 is 16 amino acids. CDR1 is LNHDA and CDR2 is SQIVND in the germline V gene (reference sequence). Germline trimming cut 4 bases from V and 4 bases from J; bases unmatched to any gene: 5. CDR3 amino acids: CASSTRTSGSPDTQYF. The CDR3 region has the DNA TGTGCCAGTAGTACTAGGACTAGCGGGAGTCCAGATACGCAGTATTTT.

This clonotype was seen a handful of times. The chain links TRBV11-2 to TRBJ2-1; D is unclear. In germline, CDR1 is SGHAT, CDR2 FQNNGV. The CDR3 is 14 amino acids. V was pared by 0 bases and J by 10 bases, with 13 bases between. CDR3 sequence (DNA): TGTGCCAGCAGCTTAGAAAGCTCTCGCGGAGAGCAGTTCTTC. Translated: CASSLESSRGEQFF.